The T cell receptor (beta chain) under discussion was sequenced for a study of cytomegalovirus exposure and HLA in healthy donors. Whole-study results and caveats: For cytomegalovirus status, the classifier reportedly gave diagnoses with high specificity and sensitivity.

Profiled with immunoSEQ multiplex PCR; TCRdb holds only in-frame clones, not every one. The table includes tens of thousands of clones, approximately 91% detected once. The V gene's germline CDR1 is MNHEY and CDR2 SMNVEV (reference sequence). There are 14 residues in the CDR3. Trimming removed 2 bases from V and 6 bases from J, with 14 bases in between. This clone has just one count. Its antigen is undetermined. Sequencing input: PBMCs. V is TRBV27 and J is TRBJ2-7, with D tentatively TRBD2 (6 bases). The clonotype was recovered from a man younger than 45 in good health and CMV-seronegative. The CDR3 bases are TGTGCCAGCAGTTTAGGGGACTCCTATGTCGAGCAGTACTTC. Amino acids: CASSLGDSYVEQYF.